This T cell receptor (beta chain) was documented in a study of immune evolution from preneoplasia to lung adenocarcinoma. Study-wide results and limits: From normal lung to invasive adenocarcinoma, top clone frequencies appeared to decrease.

Assay used: immunoSEQ multiplex PCR; TCRdb lists only in-frame clones, some missing. Altogether 9,500 to 13,000 clones are present, about four fifths being singletons, with the ten largest covering 4% to 5.5%. The trim removed 5 bases at V and 2 bases at J, leaving 9 bases unmatched. Germline lookup yields CDR1 SGHTA and CDR2 FQGNSA. The CDR3 contains 15 residues. Details on this clone: The antigen remains unidentified.

The specimen sequenced was FFPE minimally invasive lung adenocarcinoma tissue. This TCR was recovered from a person between 65 and 80 years old with lung adenocarcinoma. This chain uses TRBV7-2 with TRBJ2-7; 7 positions agree with TRBD1. The CDR3: CASSPYPGQAYEQYF. The CDR3 region has the DNA TGTGCCAGCAGCCCTTACCCAGGACAGGCCTACGAGCAGTACTTC.